This TCR beta chain was sequenced for a study of cytomegalovirus exposure and HLA in healthy donors. Overall study findings and caveats: What was likely a sequencing artifact was a cluster of highly shared sequence variants.

Germline assignment: CDR1 KGHSH and CDR2 LQKENI. The CDR3 is 15 residues long. With 4 bases clipped from V and 0 bases from J, the junction kept 6 bases outside the gene matches. Concerning this clone: Its antigen is currently unknown.

Primers for the PCR totalled 60 Vbeta and 13 Jbeta. The protocol was immunoSEQ multiplex PCR, while the TCRdb copy is restricted to in-frame clones and leaves out a portion. The repertoire holds around 130,000 clones, around 75% seen once, with just under 3% in the top ten. The sequenced material came from PBMCs. The source of this sequence is a woman aged 35 to 49 in good health and CMV-seropositive. The V gene is TRBV18, the J gene TRBJ2-7, with 7 bases identical to TRBD1. The CDR3, as DNA: TGTGCCAGCTCACTAACGACAGGGAGCTCCTACGAGCAGTACTTC. Residues: CASSLTTGSSYEQYF.